This T cell receptor beta chain was obtained from a study of blood T cell repertoires in COVID-19. Study-wide background: Collection of acute and convalescent COVID-19 samples took place in the United States, Italy and Spain. The cDNA or gDNA used as material had been derived from T cells, B-cell-depleted T cells, or PBMCs.

V was pared by 7 bases and J by 5 bases, with 13 bases between. Germline V gene lookup returns CDR1 SQVTM and CDR2 ANQGSEA. The CDR3 runs to 12 residues. Original methodology: Nucleated cell counts were estimated from reference gene primer amplification. TCRdb's copy holds only in-frame clones and misses some; the assay was immunoSEQ multiplex PCR. The DNA was the basis for D and trimming; V, J and clone size are from that table. Here the sample spans about 110,000 clones, less than 75% being singletons. Material for sequencing was peripheral blood. The origin of this receptor is a woman in her thirties or forties with acute or convalescent COVID-19. J is TRBJ2-3 and V is TRBV29-1; D unclear. The CDR3 here is CSASPVRDTQYF. CDR3 DNA: TGCAGCGCCTCCCCAGTAAGAGATACGCAGTATTTT.